The clone carrying this T cell receptor beta chain came up many times. The antigen is undetermined. Time point noted: patch test 3, about 24 weeks after DPC sensitization. Treatment described: therapeutic diphenylcyclopropenone sensitization with weekly scalp DPC. Blood collection happened ahead of applying each patch test. Someone pulled total RNA out of unfractionated whole blood. The record originates from a study of human T cells and chemical hapten exposure. Overall study context: Patients, a majority of them female, were diagnosed with alopecia areata, totalis or universalis.

The CDR3 has 19 amino acids. Germline V gene sequence: CDR1 KGHSH, CDR2 LQKENI. J was trimmed by 0 bases and V by 3 bases; bases with no gene match: 12. MiXCR, applied by TCRdb to the RACE reads, yields one record per CDR3 protein. Of just under 65,000 distinct CDR3 sequences listed, 11% are singletons. Study conclusions and caveats: Expanded TCRs were compared with controls, and the expanded TCRs formed significantly more large CDR3 similarity clusters.

The TCR sequence derives from a woman in her twenties or thirties with alopecia areata. Some clones in this sample may be carry-over from other donors' samples. This specimen was whole blood, taken in connection with sensitization to the hapten diphenylcyclopropenone (DPC). The rearrangement joins TRBV18 to TRBJ1-5; 9 positions match TRBD1. This chain's CDR3 is CASSPQLTGGAYSNQPQHF. The CDR3 coding sequence is TGTGCCAGCTCACCTCAACTTACAGGGGGCGCTTATAGCAATCAGCCCCAGCATTTT.